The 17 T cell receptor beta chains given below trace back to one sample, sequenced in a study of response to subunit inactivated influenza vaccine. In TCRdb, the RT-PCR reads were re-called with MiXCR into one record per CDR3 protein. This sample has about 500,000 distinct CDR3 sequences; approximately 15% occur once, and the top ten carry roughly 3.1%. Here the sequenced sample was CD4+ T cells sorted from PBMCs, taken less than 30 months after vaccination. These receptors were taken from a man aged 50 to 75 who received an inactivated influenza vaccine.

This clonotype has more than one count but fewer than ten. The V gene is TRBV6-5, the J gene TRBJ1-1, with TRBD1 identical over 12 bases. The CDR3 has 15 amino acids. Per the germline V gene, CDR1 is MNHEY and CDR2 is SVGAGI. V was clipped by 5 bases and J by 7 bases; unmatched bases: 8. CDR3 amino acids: CASSTRDRGRGEAFF. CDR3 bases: TGTGCCAGCAGTACTCGGGACAGGGGGCGAGGTGAAGCTTTCTTT.

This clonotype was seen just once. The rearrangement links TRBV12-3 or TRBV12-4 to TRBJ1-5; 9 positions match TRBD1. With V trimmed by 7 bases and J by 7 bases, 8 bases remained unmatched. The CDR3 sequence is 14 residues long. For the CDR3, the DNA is TGTGCCAGCATCTATGGACAGGGGTACCAGCCCCAGCATTTT. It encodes CASIYGQGYQPQHF.

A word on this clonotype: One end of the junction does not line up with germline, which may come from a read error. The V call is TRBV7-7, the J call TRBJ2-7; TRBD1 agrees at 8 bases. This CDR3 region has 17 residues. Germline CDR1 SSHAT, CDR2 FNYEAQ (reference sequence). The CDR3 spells CASSLVPYRGSSYEQYF. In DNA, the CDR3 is TGTGCTAGCAGCTTAGTCCCCTACAGGGGGTCCTCCTACGAGCAGTACTTC.

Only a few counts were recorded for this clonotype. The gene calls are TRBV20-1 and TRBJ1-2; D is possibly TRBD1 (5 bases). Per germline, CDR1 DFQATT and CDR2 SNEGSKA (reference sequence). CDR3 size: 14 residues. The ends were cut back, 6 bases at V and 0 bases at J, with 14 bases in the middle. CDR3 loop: CSAHDGASNYGYTF. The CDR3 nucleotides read TGCAGTGCCCATGACGGGGCTTCTAACTATGGCTACACCTTC.

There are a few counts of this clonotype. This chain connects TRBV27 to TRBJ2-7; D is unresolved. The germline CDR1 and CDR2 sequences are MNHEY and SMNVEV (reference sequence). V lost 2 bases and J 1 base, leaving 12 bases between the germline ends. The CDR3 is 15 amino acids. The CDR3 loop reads CASSLAAVTSYEQYF. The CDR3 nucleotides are TGTGCCAGCAGTTTAGCCGCGGTAACTTCCTACGAGCAGTACTTC.

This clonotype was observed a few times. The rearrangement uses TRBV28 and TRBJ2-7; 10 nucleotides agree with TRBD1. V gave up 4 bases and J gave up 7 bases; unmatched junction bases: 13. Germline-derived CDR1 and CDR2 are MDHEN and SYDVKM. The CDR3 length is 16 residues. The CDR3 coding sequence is TGTGCCAGCAGTTCTACCATCGACAGGGGGCCGAAAGAGCAGTACTTC. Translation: CASSSTIDRGPKEQYF.

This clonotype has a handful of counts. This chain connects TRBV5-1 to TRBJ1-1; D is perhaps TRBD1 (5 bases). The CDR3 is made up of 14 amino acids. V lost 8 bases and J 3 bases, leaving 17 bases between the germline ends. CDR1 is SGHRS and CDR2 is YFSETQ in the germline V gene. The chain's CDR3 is CASAPGTWDTEAFF. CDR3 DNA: TGCGCCAGTGCACCCGGGACCTGGGACACTGAAGCTTTCTTT.

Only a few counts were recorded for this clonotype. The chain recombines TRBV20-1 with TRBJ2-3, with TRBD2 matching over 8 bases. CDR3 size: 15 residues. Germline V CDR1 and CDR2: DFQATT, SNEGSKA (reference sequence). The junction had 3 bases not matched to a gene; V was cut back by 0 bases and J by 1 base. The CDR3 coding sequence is TGCAGTGCTAGAGACGCACTAGCGGGCACAGATACGCAGTATTTT. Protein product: CSARDALAGTDTQYF.

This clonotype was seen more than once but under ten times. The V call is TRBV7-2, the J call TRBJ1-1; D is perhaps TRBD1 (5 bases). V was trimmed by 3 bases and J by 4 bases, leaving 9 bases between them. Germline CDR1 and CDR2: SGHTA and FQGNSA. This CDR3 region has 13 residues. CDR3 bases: TGTGCCAGCAGCTTTGGAGGGACCACTGAAGCTTTCTTT. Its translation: CASSFGGTTEAFF.

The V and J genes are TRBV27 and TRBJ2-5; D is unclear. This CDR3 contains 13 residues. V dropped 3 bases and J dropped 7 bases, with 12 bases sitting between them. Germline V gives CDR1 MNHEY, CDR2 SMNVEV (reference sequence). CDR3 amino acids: CASSFKISGTQYF. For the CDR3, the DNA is TGTGCCAGCAGTTTTAAAATTTCTGGGACCCAGTACTTC.

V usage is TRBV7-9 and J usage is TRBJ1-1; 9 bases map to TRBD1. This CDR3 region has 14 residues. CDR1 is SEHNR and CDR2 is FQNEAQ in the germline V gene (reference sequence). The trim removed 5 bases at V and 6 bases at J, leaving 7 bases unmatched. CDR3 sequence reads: CASSPGTGTAEAFF. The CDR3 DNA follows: TGTGCCAGCAGCCCTGGGACAGGGACAGCTGAAGCTTTCTTT.

The CDR3 DNA reads as TGCGCCAGCACCCCATCCGGACATATCGGCGAGCAGTACTTC. It encodes CASTPSGHIGEQYF. The chain couples TRBV5-1 to TRBJ2-7; tentative D call: TRBD1 (5 bases). The CDR3 has 14 amino acids. Germline V CDR1 and CDR2: SGHRS, YFSETQ. V was pared by 6 bases and J by 6 bases, with 19 bases between.

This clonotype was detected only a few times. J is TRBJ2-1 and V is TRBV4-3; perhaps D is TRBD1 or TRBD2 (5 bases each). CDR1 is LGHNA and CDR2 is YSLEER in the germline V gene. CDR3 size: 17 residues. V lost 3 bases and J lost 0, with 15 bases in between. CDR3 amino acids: CASSHLVRGRSYNEQFF. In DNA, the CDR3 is TGCGCCAGCAGCCACCTGGTAAGGGGACGCTCCTACAATGAGCAGTTCTTC.

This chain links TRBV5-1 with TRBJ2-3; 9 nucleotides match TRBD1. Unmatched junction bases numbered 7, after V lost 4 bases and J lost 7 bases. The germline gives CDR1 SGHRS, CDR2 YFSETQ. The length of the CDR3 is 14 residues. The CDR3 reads CASSPDRGGNTQYF. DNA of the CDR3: TGCGCCAGCAGCCCGGACAGGGGAGGAAATACGCAGTATTTT.

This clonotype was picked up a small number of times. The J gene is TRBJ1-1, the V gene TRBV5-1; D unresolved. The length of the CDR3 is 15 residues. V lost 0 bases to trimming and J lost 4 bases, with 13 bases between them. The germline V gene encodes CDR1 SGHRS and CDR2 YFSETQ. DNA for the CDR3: TGCGCCAGCAGCTTGGTCTCGGGAGGCGGCACTGAAGCTTTCTTT. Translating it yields CASSLVSGGGTEAFF.

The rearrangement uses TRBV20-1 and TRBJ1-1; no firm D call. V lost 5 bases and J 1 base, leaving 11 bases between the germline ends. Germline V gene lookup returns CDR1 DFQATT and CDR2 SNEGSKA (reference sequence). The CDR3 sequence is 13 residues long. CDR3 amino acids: CSAFEAKNTEAFF. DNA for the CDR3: TGCAGTGCTTTTGAGGCCAAGAACACTGAAGCTTTCTTT.

The DNA for the CDR3 is TGTGCCAGCAGTCCCGGTACCGGCCAGACAGGGCGCTATGGCTACACCTTC. Translating it yields CASSPGTGQTGRYGYTF. The chain recombines TRBV27 with TRBJ1-2, with TRBD1 matching 7 bases. Germline CDR1 reads MNHEY; CDR2 reads SMNVEV (reference sequence). Trimming at V came to 5 bases and at J to 4 bases, leaving 16 bases not matched to a gene. The CDR3 is made up of 17 amino acids.